This is a list of T cell receptor beta chains from one sample in a study of early T cells in non-severe SARS-CoV-2 infection. TCRdb re-derived calls from the 5' RACE reads in MiXCR, one entry per CDR3 protein. The data hold 50,000 to 75,000 distinct CDR3 sequences, with almost 9% observed a single time. The source was whole blood, collected at baseline. The receptor set was obtained from an adult who was a healthcare worker with PCR-confirmed SARS-CoV-2 infection or an uninfected control (not recorded which). The conserved cysteine and the conserved F or W are not part of the CDR3 here.

TRBJ2-1 TRBV18 ASSPAGTNYNEQF
TRBJ1-2 TRBV18 ASSPSQGAGGYT
TRBJ2-6 TRBV29-1 SAGAGANVLT
TRBJ2-7 TRBV6-2/TRBV6-3 ASSRGDGYEQY
TRBJ2-3 TRBV4-3 ASSQEGTSGYTDTQY
TRBJ2-1 TRBV7-9 ASSQDGLNEQF
TRBJ2-5 TRBV5-1 ASSLGNGAGVETQY
TRBJ1-5 TRBV6-5 ASSSGEGVNQPQH
TRBJ2-1 TRBV7-9 ASSTGLPYNEQF
TRBJ2-7 TRBV27 ASSFLAGGPYEQY
TRBJ1-4 TRBV5-1 ASSSGDLNEKLF
TRBJ2-7 TRBV14 ASSQVDSYEQY
TRBJ2-3 TRBV6-1 ASGTGGRSTDTQY
TRBJ2-1 TRBV7-9 ASRHETGLGNEQF
TRBJ2-7 TRBV19 ASSIDGGPSYEQY
TRBJ2-5 TRBV7-2 ASSLKGGEETQY
TRBJ2-1 TRBV19 ASSPGTSETTYNEQF
TRBJ2-7 TRBV18 ASSPRDPRNEQY
TRBJ1-5 TRBV10-3 ARPGHLSNQPQH
TRBJ2-2 TRBV20-1 SARRGEPLNTGELF
TRBJ2-2 TRBV29-1 SVEESHGELF
TRBJ2-4 TRBV7-8 ASSWGATVSSTIQY
TRBJ2-1 TRBV5-1 ASSLAHQGVTYNEQF
TRBJ1-5 TRBV19 ASSITGSNQPQH
TRBJ2-7 TRBV3-1 ASSHLDSTYEQY
TRBJ2-2 TRBV6-2/TRBV6-3 ASSRRVPDGDGGELF
TRBJ2-1 TRBV18 ASSPLGESSIYNEQF
TRBJ1-1 TRBV5-1 ASSEQGEYGEAF
TRBJ2-4 TRBV3-1 ASSKYVGREDIQY
TRBJ2-7 TRBV6-1 ATMAFYEQY
TRBJ1-1 TRBV20-1 SASANPF
TRBJ2-5 TRBV2 ASARGRETQY
TRBJ2-7 TRBV5-5 ASSLPLGGLNEQY
TRBJ2-7 TRBV5-4 ASSLAGTSGTYEQY
TRBJ2-3 TRBV7-8 ASSLVQGRSTDTQY
TRBJ1-1 TRBV5-4 ASSPQRGNTEAF
TRBJ1-1 TRBV5-1 ASRGEGSSEAF
TRBJ1-5 TRBV6-2/TRBV6-3 ASSYAGGFGNQPQH
TRBJ1-6 TRBV3-1 ASIGTGRNSPLH
TRBJ1-1 TRBV7-9 ASSGTGGGGTEAF
TRBJ1-1 TRBV30 AWSIGVGTTEAF
TRBJ1-2 TRBV6-2/TRBV6-3 ASSSSTYGYT
TRBJ2-1 TRBV6-1 ASSETRSLYNEQF
TRBJ2-1 TRBV11-2 ASSLDRLAGVNEQF
TRBJ2-2 TRBV5-1 ASSSGTSSYDPGELF
TRBJ2-6 TRBV7-9 ASLQRQGASGANVLT
TRBJ2-5 TRBV11-2 ASSSILAGAYQETQY
TRBJ1-5 TRBV12-3/TRBV12-4 ASRQGDVGQPQH
TRBJ2-2 TRBV7-9 ASSREYRDGESGELF
TRBJ1-6 TRBV20-1 SARRNTLGSPLH
TRBJ1-5 TRBV19 ASSMGNQPQH